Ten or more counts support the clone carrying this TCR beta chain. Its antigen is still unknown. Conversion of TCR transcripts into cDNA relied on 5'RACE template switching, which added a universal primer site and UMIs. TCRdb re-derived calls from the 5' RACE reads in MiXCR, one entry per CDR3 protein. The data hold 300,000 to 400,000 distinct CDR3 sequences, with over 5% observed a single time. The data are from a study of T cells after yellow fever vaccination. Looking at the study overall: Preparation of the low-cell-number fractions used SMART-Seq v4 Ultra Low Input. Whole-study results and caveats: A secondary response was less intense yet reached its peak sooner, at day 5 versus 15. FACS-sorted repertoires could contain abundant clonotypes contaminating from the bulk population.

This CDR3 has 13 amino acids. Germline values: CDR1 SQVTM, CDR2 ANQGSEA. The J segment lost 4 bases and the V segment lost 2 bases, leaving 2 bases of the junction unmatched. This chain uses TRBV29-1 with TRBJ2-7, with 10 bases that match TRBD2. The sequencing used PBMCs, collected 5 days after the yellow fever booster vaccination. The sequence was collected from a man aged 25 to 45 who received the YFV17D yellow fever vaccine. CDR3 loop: CSVEWTSGYEQYF. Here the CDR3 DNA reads TGCAGCGTTGAATGGACTAGCGGTTACGAGCAGTACTTC.